The 27 T cell receptor beta chains below all came from one sample that was sequenced in a study of blood T cell repertoires in COVID-19. TCRdb's table, derived via immunoSEQ multiplex PCR, lists solely in-frame clones and lacks some. The data contain 120,000 or so clones, about four fifths of them seen just once; the ten biggest clones take up about 17%. The sequencing input was peripheral blood. The receptors here all came from a man aged 25 to 40 with COVID-19, enrolled during active disease.

The DNA for the CDR3 is TGTGCCAGCAGCTTAGAAACCAGGGTCCAAGAGACCCAGTACTTC. This encodes CASSLETRVQETQYF. The J gene is TRBJ2-5, the V gene TRBV11-1, with D perhaps matching TRBD1 (5 bases). Trimming pared 1 base from V and 1 base from J, leaving 10 bases between. This CDR3 has 15 residues. Germline-derived CDR1 and CDR2 are SGHAT and FQDESV (reference sequence).

The chain employs TRBV7-2 and TRBJ2-7, with no clear D. The CDR3 length is 12 residues. Germline V gene sequence: CDR1 SGHTA, CDR2 FQGNSA. The V end lost 1 base, the J end lost 4 bases, and 5 bases lay between the germline ends. The CDR3 sequence: CASSLEAYEQYF. Here the CDR3 DNA reads TGTGCCAGCAGCTTAGAAGCGTACGAGCAGTACTTC.

The rearrangement uses TRBV7-9 and TRBJ2-2; a weak D match, TRBD2 (6 bases). Germline V CDR1 and CDR2: SEHNR, FQNEAQ (reference sequence). The CDR3 is made up of 17 amino acids. Trimming removed 1 base from V and 6 bases from J, with 18 bases in between. The CDR3, as DNA: TGTGCCAGCAGCTTAGTCATTGGAGGGGTGAGCGCCGGGGAGCTGTTTTTT. Its translation: CASSLVIGGVSAGELFF.

The rearrangement links TRBV13 to TRBJ1-2; D not resolved. Trimming removed 2 bases from V and 5 bases from J, with 18 bases in between. This CDR3 has 16 residues. The germline V gene has CDR1 PRHDT and CDR2 FYEKMQ (reference sequence). The DNA for the CDR3 is TGTGCCAGCAGCTTAATGGACTCTTCGGGATTATATGGCTACACCTTC. Translating gives CASSLMDSSGLYGYTF.

The rearrangement joins TRBV5-4 to TRBJ1-3, with 8 bases that match TRBD1. J lost 2 bases, V lost 5 bases, and 3 bases had no gene match. Germline loops: CDR1 SGHNT, CDR2 YYREEE (reference sequence). The CDR3 totals 14 residues. The CDR3 DNA reads as TGTGCCAGCAGACAGACAGGGGCTGGAAACACCATATATTTT. This sequence encodes CASRQTGAGNTIYF.

This chain uses TRBV28 with TRBJ1-2; 7 bases fit TRBD1. CDR1 and CDR2 from the germline V gene are MDHEN and SYDVKM. CDR3 length equals 14 residues. V dropped 6 bases and J dropped 8; count of bases not matched to a gene: 12. The CDR3 sequence: CASRTGINEGGYTF. The CDR3 nucleotides are TGTGCCAGCAGGACAGGGATCAACGAGGGAGGCTACACCTTC.

The chain carries TRBV9 and TRBJ2-2; TRBD1 matches at 8 bases. From germline, CDR1 is SGDLS and CDR2 YYNGEE. The CDR3 consists of 15 residues. V dropped 4 bases and J dropped 6; count of bases not matched to a gene: 8. This CDR3 is CASSIGQGGSGELFF. DNA for the CDR3: TGTGCCAGCAGCATCGGACAGGGTGGGTCCGGGGAGCTGTTTTTT.

The chain is built from TRBV19 and TRBJ2-2; 10 bases agree with TRBD1. From germline, CDR1 is LNHDA and CDR2 SQIVND (reference sequence). The CDR3 totals 14 residues. The J segment lost 5 bases and the V segment lost 10 bases, leaving 7 bases of the junction unmatched. The CDR3 loop reads CATKGQGGTGELFF. The CDR3 region has the DNA TGTGCCACCAAAGGACAGGGGGGAACCGGGGAGCTGTTTTTT.

The J gene is TRBJ1-1, the V gene TRBV28; 7 bases fit TRBD1. CDR3 length: 12 amino acids. Germline CDR1 is MDHEN and CDR2 is SYDVKM. The ends lost 3 bases at V and 11 bases at J; junction bases unmatched: 6. The DNA for the CDR3 is TGTGCCAGCAGTTTTGGGGGGACAGTGGCTTTCTTT. This translates into CASSFGGTVAFF.

The rearrangement links TRBV6-2 or TRBV6-3 to TRBJ1-2, with unresolved D. CDR3 length equals 14 residues. Germline CDR1 MNHEY, CDR2 SVGEGT. V shed 2 bases and J shed 1 base, with 8 bases lying between them. Here the CDR3 DNA reads TGTGCCAGCAGTTACGGCGGCGATAACTATGGCTACACCTTC. It encodes CASSYGGDNYGYTF.

This clone has only a few counts. This chain connects TRBV5-1 to TRBJ1-6, with 11 bases identical to TRBD1. Unmatched junction bases numbered 2, after V lost 4 bases and J lost 8 bases. The germline V gene has CDR1 SGHRS and CDR2 YFSETQ. The CDR3 is 14 amino acids. CDR3 protein: CASSGGQGDSPLHF. The CDR3 DNA is TGCGCCAGCAGCGGGGGACAGGGGGATTCACCCCTCCACTTT.

V and J are TRBV6-5 and TRBJ1-1; 9 bases are a match to TRBD1. Losses at the gene ends were 5 bases for V and 4 bases for J; bases not matched to a gene: 8. The CDR3 loop spans 15 amino acids. Germline V gene data show CDR1 as MNHEY and CDR2 as SVGAGI. The CDR3, as DNA: TGTGCCAGCAGTCCCGGGACAGGGTTTTTCACTGAAGCTTTCTTT. Amino acid sequence: CASSPGTGFFTEAFF.

The rearrangement joins TRBV9 to TRBJ2-3; D perhaps matches TRBD2 (6 bases). Germline V CDR1 and CDR2: SGDLS, YYNGEE. The V end was cut by 0 bases, the J end by 4 bases, with 15 bases between. The length of the CDR3 is 16 residues. The CDR3 is CASSVAYGSFADTQYF. In DNA form, the CDR3 reads TGTGCCAGCAGCGTAGCCTACGGGAGCTTCGCAGATACGCAGTATTTT.

This chain connects TRBV5-5 to TRBJ2-2, with TRBD1 matching over 10 bases. This CDR3 region has 16 residues. V dropped 2 bases and J dropped 6; count of bases not matched to a gene: 7. Germline V CDR1 and CDR2: SGHKS, YYEKEE (reference sequence). The CDR3 DNA reads TGTGCCAGCAGCTTCCGAAGACAGGGGGCTTCCGGGGAGCTGTTTTTT. Protein sequence: CASSFRRQGASGELFF.

The CDR3 sequence is CASSFYVNTEAFF. CDR3 DNA sequence: TGTGCCAGCAGTTTTTATGTGAACACTGAAGCTTTCTTT. V is TRBV27 and J is TRBJ1-1; no definite D call. V gave up 3 bases and J gave up 0 bases, with 5 bases separating them. This CDR3 contains 13 residues. CDR1 is MNHEY and CDR2 is SMNVEV in the germline V gene (reference sequence).

This rearrangement joins TRBV5-1 to TRBJ1-3; tentatively, D is TRBD1 (6 bases). CDR1 is SGHRS, CDR2 YFSETQ, per germline. The V end was cut by 0 bases, the J end by 0 bases, with 10 bases between. The CDR3 sequence is 16 residues long. The CDR3 DNA is TGCGCCAGCAGCTTGGAGGGGGTCCGCTCTGGAAACACCATATATTTT. Its protein product is CASSLEGVRSGNTIYF.

V is TRBV19 and J is TRBJ1-4; 7 bases are shared with TRBD1. This CDR3 is 14 amino acids long. The V gene's germline CDR1 is LNHDA and CDR2 SQIVND (reference sequence). Losses at the gene ends were 3 bases for V and 5 bases for J; bases not matched to a gene: 3. CDR3 sequence reads: CASSITGVNEKLFF. DNA for the CDR3: TGTGCCAGTAGTATCACAGGGGTGAATGAAAAACTGTTTTTT.

The V gene is TRBV12-3 or TRBV12-4, the J gene TRBJ1-1; D gene unclear. This CDR3 is 13 amino acids long. Trimming cost V 1 base and J 4 bases, with 7 bases left between them. The CDR3 here is CASSLGPGTEAFF. CDR3 DNA sequence: TGTGCCAGCAGTTTAGGTCCGGGCACTGAAGCTTTCTTT.

Only one count was recorded for this clone. The chain recombines TRBV5-1 with TRBJ2-7, with D possibly TRBD2 on 5 matching bases. Germline assignment: CDR1 SGHRS and CDR2 YFSETQ. V dropped 4 bases and J dropped 5 bases, with 16 bases sitting between them. The CDR3 runs 14 residues. CDR3 residues: CASSPDSRRDEQYF. As DNA, the CDR3 is TGCGCCAGCAGCCCGGACTCCCGGCGGGACGAGCAGTACTTC.

The genes are TRBV28 and TRBJ1-5; D perhaps matches TRBD1 (5 bases). Trimming cost V 3 bases and J 9 bases, with 6 bases left between them. The germline V gene encodes CDR1 MDHEN and CDR2 SYDVKM. The CDR3 covers 11 residues. In nucleotides, the CDR3 is TGTGCCAGCAGTTTTCAGGGGCCCCAGCATTTT. Protein sequence: CASSFQGPQHF. Complete variable domain (other parts from reference TRBV28 and TRBJ1-5): DVKVTQSSRYLVKRTGEKVFLECVQDMDHENMFWYRQDPGLGLRLIYFSYDVKMKEKGDIPEGYSVSREKKERFSLILESASTNQTSMYLCASSFQGPQHFGDGTRLSIL.

The chain carries TRBV7-8 and TRBJ1-5, with 7 bases that match TRBD1. The CDR3 is 15 amino acids. Germline V gene data show CDR1 as SGHVS and CDR2 as FQNEAQ. V gave up 5 bases and J gave up 5 bases; unmatched junction bases: 9. The CDR3 reads CASSPMPGTDQPQHF. CDR3 sequence (DNA): TGTGCCAGCAGCCCCATGCCGGGGACAGATCAGCCCCAGCATTTT.

The genes are TRBV11-3 and TRBJ1-3, with unresolved D. In germline, CDR1 is SGHNT, CDR2 YENEEA. Trimming stripped 5 bases from V and 0 bases from J, with 8 bases between. The CDR3 contains 14 residues. CDR3 region: CASSTGNSGNTIYF. The CDR3 nucleotides are TGTGCCAGCAGCACTGGTAACTCTGGAAACACCATATATTTT. The variable domain in full, with the rest retrieved from reference TRBV11-3 and TRBJ1-3, is EAGVVQSPRYKIIEKKQPVAFWCNPISGHNTLYWYLQNLGQGPELLIRYENEEAVDDSQLPKDRFSAERLKGVDSTLKIQPAELGDSAVYLCASSTGNSGNTIYFGEGSWLTVV.

This clone was detected once. This chain links TRBV28 with TRBJ2-4, with 11 bases that match TRBD2. V was clipped by 3 bases and J by 5 bases; unmatched bases: 6. This CDR3 is 16 amino acids long. Germline V gives CDR1 MDHEN, CDR2 SYDVKM. DNA of the CDR3: TGTGCCAGCAGTTTGACTAGCGGGGTTCCCCAAAACATTCAGTACTTC. This encodes CASSLTSGVPQNIQYF.

J is TRBJ1-2 and V is TRBV21-1. TRBV21-1 is noted as a pseudogene. The CDR3 runs to 13 residues. CDR3 nucleotide sequence: TGTGCCAGCAGCAATGGCGGGGACTATGGCTACACCTTC. Encoded protein: CASSNGGDYGYTF.

The CDR3 coding sequence is TGTGCCAGCAGTGCGGTGGGGGCGGTGGCCAACGTCCTGACTTTC. Protein product: CASSAVGAVANVLTF. The rearrangement links TRBV2 to TRBJ2-6; tentatively, D is TRBD1 (6 bases). Per the germline V gene, CDR1 is SNHLY and CDR2 is FYNNEI. The CDR3 has 15 amino acids. With 4 bases removed from V and 6 bases from J, the gap between germline ends came to 13 bases. The full variable domain, completed using reference TRBV2 and TRBJ2-6, is EPEVTQTPSHQVTQMGQEVILRCVPISNHLYFYWYRQILGQKVEFLVSFYNNEISEKSEIFDDQFSVERPDGSNFTLKIRSTKLEDSAMYFCASSAVGAVANVLTFGAGSRLTVL.

This clone has only a few counts. This chain links TRBV7-9 with TRBJ2-7; 10 bases match TRBD2. The V and J ends lost 5 bases and 0 bases, in that order; junction bases with no gene match: 10. This CDR3 is built from 17 residues. CDR1 and CDR2 (germline): SEHNR, FQNEAQ (reference sequence). CDR3 loop: CASSPRGSGRSSYEQYF. CDR3 sequence (DNA): TGTGCCAGCAGCCCAAGGGGTAGCGGGAGGAGCTCCTACGAGCAGTACTTC.

The chain uses TRBV19 and TRBJ1-5; possibly TRBD1 for D (6 bases). Germline CDR1 and CDR2: LNHDA and SQIVND (reference sequence). Trimming removed 5 bases at V and 7 bases at J, with 12 bases between. The CDR3 runs to 13 residues. The CDR3 DNA reads as TGTGCCAGTAGTTCAGGGGCTTGGCAGCCCCAGCATTTT. It specifies CASSSGAWQPQHF.